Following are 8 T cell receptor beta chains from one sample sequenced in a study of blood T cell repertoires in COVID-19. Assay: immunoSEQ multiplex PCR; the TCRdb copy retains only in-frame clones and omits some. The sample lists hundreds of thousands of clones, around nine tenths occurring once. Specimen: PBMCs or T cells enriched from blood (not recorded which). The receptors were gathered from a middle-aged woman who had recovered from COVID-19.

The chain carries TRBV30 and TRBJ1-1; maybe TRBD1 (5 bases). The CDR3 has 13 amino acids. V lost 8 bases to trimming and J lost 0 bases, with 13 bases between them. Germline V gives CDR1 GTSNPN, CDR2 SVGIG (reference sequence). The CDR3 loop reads CATRDRLNTEAFF. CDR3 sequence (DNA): TGTGCCACCAGGGATCGATTGAACACTGAAGCTTTCTTT.

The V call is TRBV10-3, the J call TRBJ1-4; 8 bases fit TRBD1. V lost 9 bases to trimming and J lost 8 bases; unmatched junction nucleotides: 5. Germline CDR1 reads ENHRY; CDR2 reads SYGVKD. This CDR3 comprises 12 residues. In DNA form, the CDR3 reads TGTGCCATACCAGGGGGCGAAGAAAAACTGTTTTTT. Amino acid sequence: CAIPGGEEKLFF.

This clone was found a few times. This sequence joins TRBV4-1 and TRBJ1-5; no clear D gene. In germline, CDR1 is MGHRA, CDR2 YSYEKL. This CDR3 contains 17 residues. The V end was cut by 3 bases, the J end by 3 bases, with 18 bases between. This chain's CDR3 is CASSQTLRGDDNQPQHF. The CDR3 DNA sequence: TGCGCCAGCAGCCAGACCCTCCGGGGTGATGACAATCAGCCCCAGCATTTT.

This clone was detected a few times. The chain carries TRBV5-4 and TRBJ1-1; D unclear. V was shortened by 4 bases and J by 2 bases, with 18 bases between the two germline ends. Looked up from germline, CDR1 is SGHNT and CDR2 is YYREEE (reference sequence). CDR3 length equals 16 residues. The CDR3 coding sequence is TGTGCCAGCAGCGCAGGTACGCCTCAAGTAAACACTGAAGCTTTCTTT. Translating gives CASSAGTPQVNTEAFF. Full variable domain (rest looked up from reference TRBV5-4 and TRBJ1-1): ETGVTQSPTHLIKTRGQQVTLRCSSQSGHNTVSWYQQALGQGPQFIFQYYREEENGRGNFPPRFSGLQFPNYSSELNVNALELDDSALYLCASSAGTPQVNTEAFFGQGTRLTVV.

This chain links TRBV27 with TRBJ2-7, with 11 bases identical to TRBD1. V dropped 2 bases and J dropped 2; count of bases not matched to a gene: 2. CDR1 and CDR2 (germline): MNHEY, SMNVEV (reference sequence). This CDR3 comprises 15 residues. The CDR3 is CASSLKGQGAYEQYF. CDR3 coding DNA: TGTGCCAGCAGTTTAAAGGGACAGGGGGCCTACGAGCAGTACTTC.

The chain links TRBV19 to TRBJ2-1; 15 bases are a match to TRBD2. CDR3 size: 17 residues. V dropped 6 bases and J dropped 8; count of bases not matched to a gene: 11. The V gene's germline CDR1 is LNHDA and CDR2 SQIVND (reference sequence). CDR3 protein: CASRASGLAGGFDEQFF. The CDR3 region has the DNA TGTGCCAGTAGGGCTTCGGGACTAGCGGGAGGATTTGATGAGCAGTTCTTC.

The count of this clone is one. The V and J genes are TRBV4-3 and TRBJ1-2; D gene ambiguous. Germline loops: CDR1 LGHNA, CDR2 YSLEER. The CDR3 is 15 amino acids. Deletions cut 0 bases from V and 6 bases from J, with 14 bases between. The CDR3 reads CASSQDLRRSDGYTF. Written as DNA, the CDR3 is TGCGCCAGCAGCCAAGATCTGAGGAGGTCGGATGGCTACACCTTC.

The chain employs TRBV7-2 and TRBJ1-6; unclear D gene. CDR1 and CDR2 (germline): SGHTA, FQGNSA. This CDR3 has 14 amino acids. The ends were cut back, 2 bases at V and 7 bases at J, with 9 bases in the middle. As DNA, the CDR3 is TGTGCCAGCAGCTTATTAGCCCTGAATTCACCCCTCCACTTT. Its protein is CASSLLALNSPLHF.